The 29 T cell receptor beta chains given below trace back to one sample, sequenced in a study of OX40 agonist ivuxolimab in advanced cancers. Here immunoSEQ multiplex PCR was the method, and the copy in TCRdb shows in-frame clones only, minus some. The sample includes under 80,000 clones, about 85% of them seen just once. The sample in question was CD4+ or CD8+ T cells sorted from blood, obtained in a trial of the OX40 agonist ivuxolimab. The receptors shown here come from an adult with an advanced solid tumor such as melanoma, head and neck, liver or kidney cancer.

In its sample, this clone was seen once. The chain links TRBV5-4 to TRBJ2-6; 9 nucleotides agree with TRBD1. The CDR3 runs to 18 residues. In germline, CDR1 is SGHNT, CDR2 YYREEE (reference sequence). J gave up 2 bases and V 3 bases, and 9 bases lay outside the gene matches. DNA of the CDR3: TGTGCCAGCAGCTCGTTGACAGGGGGTCTTACTGGGGCCAACGTCCTGACTTTC. This codes for CASSSLTGGLTGANVLTF. The entire variable domain, with the rest obtained from reference TRBV5-4 and TRBJ2-6, is as follows: ETGVTQSPTHLIKTRGQQVTLRCSSQSGHNTVSWYQQALGQGPQFIFQYYREEENGRGNFPPRFSGLQFPNYSSELNVNALELDDSALYLCASSSLTGGLTGANVLTFGAGSRLTVL.

A remark on this clone: The sample has other DNA sequences that encode this CDR3 too. This chain links TRBV5-1 with TRBJ1-1, with D uncertain. V shed 0 bases and J shed 2 bases, with 5 bases lying between them. The CDR3 covers 13 residues. Germline V CDR1 and CDR2: SGHRS, YFSETQ. The CDR3 DNA reads as TGCGCCAGCAGCTTGGTCAAAAACACTGAAGCTTTCTTT. Translated: CASSLVKNTEAFF.

The rearrangement joins TRBV30 to TRBJ2-2; 9 nucleotides line up with TRBD1. CDR1 is GTSNPN and CDR2 is SVGIG in the germline V gene (reference sequence). Germline trimming cut 1 base from V and 6 bases from J; bases unmatched to any gene: 3. CDR3 length: 14 residues. CDR3 residues: CAWSGDRAAGELFF. The CDR3 region has the DNA TGTGCCTGGAGTGGGGACAGGGCGGCCGGGGAGCTGTTTTTT.

The chain carries TRBV6-4 and TRBJ2-1; D uncertain. Germline V lookup: CDR1 MRHNA, CDR2 SNTAGT. V shed 0 bases and J shed 10 bases, with 19 bases lying between them. CDR3 length: 16 amino acids. CDR3: CASSDSTPDPHSEQFF. The CDR3 region has the DNA TGTGCCAGCAGTGACTCTACCCCGGACCCTCACAGCGAGCAGTTCTTC.

The rearrangement links TRBV7-9 to TRBJ2-5; 7 positions agree with TRBD1. The CDR3 consists of 15 residues. Germline V gene sequence: CDR1 SEHNR, CDR2 FQNEAQ (reference sequence). The V segment lost 1 base and the J segment 2 bases; nucleotides outside the gene matches: 4. The chain's CDR3 is CASSLGDSKQETQYF. The CDR3 DNA is TGTGCCAGCAGCTTAGGGGACAGTAAACAAGAGACCCAGTACTTC.

The chain joins TRBV2 to TRBJ1-1, with D perhaps matching TRBD1 (6 bases). This CDR3 has 13 residues. CDR1 is SNHLY, CDR2 FYNNEI, per germline. Trimming took off 5 bases at V and 4 bases at J, with 11 bases between the two ends. CDR3 residues: CASSYEGGTEAFF. The CDR3 DNA reads as TGTGCCAGCAGTTACGAAGGGGGCACTGAAGCTTTCTTT. Complete variable domain (other parts from reference TRBV2 and TRBJ1-1): EPEVTQTPSHQVTQMGQEVILRCVPISNHLYFYWYRQILGQKVEFLVSFYNNEISEKSEIFDDQFSVERPDGSNFTLKIRSTKLEDSAMYFCASSYEGGTEAFFGQGTRLTVV.

The CDR3, as DNA: TGCGCCAGCAGCCAAGATCGGGGGCGCGCAGCTTTCTTT. It specifies CASSQDRGRAAFF. The gene calls are TRBV4-3 and TRBJ1-1, with TRBD1 as a possible D gene (6 bases). The germline V gene has CDR1 LGHNA and CDR2 YSLEER. The CDR3 consists of 13 residues. V was cut by 0 bases and J by 10 bases, with 12 bases left in between.

The V call is TRBV25-1, the J call TRBJ1-1; D not certain. The V gene lost 3 bases and the J gene lost 7 bases, with 9 bases spanning the gap. CDR1 is MGHDK, CDR2 SYGVNS, per germline. The CDR3 extends over 12 amino acids. CDR3 nucleotide sequence: TGTGCCAGCAGTGATGCCCTTGGTGAAGCTTTCTTT. It yields the protein CASSDALGEAFF.

The gene calls are TRBV28 and TRBJ1-1; no definite D call. V lost 4 bases, J lost 0 bases, and 12 bases lay in between. The CDR3 is made up of 15 amino acids. Germline V CDR1 and CDR2: MDHEN, SYDVKM. The CDR3 DNA reads TGTGCCAGCAGTTCCCCTTTCAGGATGAACACTGAAGCTTTCTTT. Translating gives CASSSPFRMNTEAFF.

The chain joins TRBV10-3 to TRBJ1-3; D gene uncertain. V was trimmed by 3 bases and J by 3 bases, leaving 9 bases between them. The CDR3 extends over 14 amino acids. CDR1 is ENHRY and CDR2 is SYGVKD in the germline V gene. CDR3 region: CAISDPFSGNTIYF. DNA of the CDR3: TGTGCCATCAGTGATCCCTTCAGTGGAAACACCATATATTTT.

The rearrangement joins TRBV6-5 to TRBJ2-7; 7 bases agree with TRBD2. Losses at the gene ends were 2 bases for V and 5 bases for J; bases not matched to a gene: 12. The CDR3 covers 16 residues. The germline V gene encodes CDR1 MNHEY and CDR2 SVGAGI. CDR3 sequence reads: CASSYGLGGSTHEQYF. CDR3 bases: TGTGCCAGCAGTTACGGGCTCGGGGGGAGTACACACGAGCAGTACTTC.

J is TRBJ1-5 and V is TRBV15; no clear D gene. Per germline, CDR1 LNHNV and CDR2 YYDKDF (reference sequence). This CDR3 has 14 residues. Trimming shortened V by 0 bases and J by 9 bases, and 12 bases separated the two germline ends. The CDR3 protein is CATSRDPDGSPQHF. The CDR3 DNA follows: TGTGCCACCAGCAGAGATCCAGATGGATCGCCCCAGCATTTT.

V and J are TRBV19 and TRBJ1-1; 7 positions agree with TRBD1. V shed 6 bases and J 11 bases; nucleotides not matched to a gene: 6. This CDR3 is 11 amino acids long. Germline V lookup: CDR1 LNHDA, CDR2 SQIVND (reference sequence). CDR3 loop: CASRTGLDAFF. CDR3 nucleotides: TGTGCCAGTAGGACAGGGCTTGACGCTTTCTTT.

The V gene is TRBV10-3, the J gene TRBJ1-4; TRBD1 matches 9 bases. Germline V gene lookup returns CDR1 ENHRY and CDR2 SYGVKD. This CDR3 has 16 residues. V gave up 2 bases and J gave up 9 bases; unmatched junction bases: 10. The CDR3 nucleotides are TGTGCCATCAGTGAGCCCCGGACAGGGGATGGTAAAAAACTGTTTTTT. Its translation: CAISEPRTGDGKKLFF.

The rearrangement uses TRBV2 and TRBJ1-4; D is unresolved. The germline V gene encodes CDR1 SNHLY and CDR2 FYNNEI. Trimming left V 2 bases short and J 4 bases short, with 11 bases between. This CDR3 contains 15 residues. CDR3 region: CASSESGYRNEKLFF. The CDR3 DNA follows: TGTGCCAGCAGTGAATCGGGATACCGTAATGAAAAACTGTTTTTT.

This sequence joins TRBV27 and TRBJ2-7, with TRBD2 as a possible D gene (6 bases). There are 13 residues in the CDR3. CDR1 is MNHEY, CDR2 SMNVEV, per germline (reference sequence). The V end was cut by 3 bases, the J end by 2 bases, with 8 bases between. The DNA of the CDR3 is TGTGCCAGCAGTTTGGGGGGTCCCTACGAGCAGTACTTC. Translation: CASSLGGPYEQYF.

CDR3 protein: CASSLAGLAGIAKRELFF. CDR3 nucleotide sequence: TGTGCCAGCAGCTTGGCCGGACTAGCCGGTATTGCAAAGCGGGAGCTGTTTTTT. V gene TRBV5-4 combines with J gene TRBJ2-2, with 8 bases identical to TRBD2. Germline lookup yields CDR1 SGHNT and CDR2 YYREEE (reference sequence). The J segment lost 9 bases and the V segment lost 0 bases, leaving 16 bases of the junction unmatched. The CDR3 runs to 18 residues.

The rearrangement links TRBV12-5 to TRBJ2-1; D unclear. Germline V gives CDR1 LGHNT, CDR2 FRNRAP. V lost 1 base and J 1 base, leaving 5 bases between the germline ends. The length of the CDR3 is 14 residues. The CDR3 here is CASGLGGSYNEQFF. The DNA of the CDR3 is TGTGCTAGTGGTTTGGGTGGGTCCTACAATGAGCAGTTCTTC.

The chain links TRBV27 to TRBJ2-7; no definite D call. The germline gives CDR1 MNHEY, CDR2 SMNVEV (reference sequence). The CDR3 totals 11 residues. Trimming removed 4 bases at V and 4 bases at J, with 5 bases between. In nucleotides, the CDR3 is TGTGCCAGCAGTTCTGGATACGAGCAGTACTTC. Translated: CASSSGYEQYF.

J is TRBJ1-4 and V is TRBV28; no clear D gene. Trimming pared 4 bases from V and 4 bases from J, leaving 13 bases between. The CDR3 consists of 15 residues. Germline assignment: CDR1 MDHEN and CDR2 SYDVKM. This chain's CDR3 is CASSSFTLYNEKLFF. The CDR3 DNA reads as TGTGCCAGCAGTTCGTTTACTTTGTATAATGAAAAACTGTTTTTT.

The chain combines TRBV28 with TRBJ2-7; TRBD1 agrees at 7 bases. Germline values: CDR1 MDHEN, CDR2 SYDVKM. J gave up 5 bases and V 5 bases, and 9 bases lay outside the gene matches. The CDR3 has 14 residues. The CDR3 here is CASSLTGVFNEQYF. CDR3 in DNA: TGTGCCAGCAGTCTCACAGGGGTGTTCAACGAGCAGTACTTC.

The V gene is TRBV7-8, the J gene TRBJ2-5; TRBD2 matches at 13 bases. The V gene end was trimmed by 5 bases and the J gene end by 7 bases; junction bases not matched to a gene: 7. Looked up from germline, CDR1 is SGHVS and CDR2 is FQNEAQ. The CDR3 is made up of 15 amino acids. The CDR3 loop is CASSSRLAGGVTQYF. The CDR3 nucleotides read TGTGCCAGCAGCAGCCGACTAGCGGGAGGTGTGACCCAGTACTTC.

The table lists this clone with a count of one. The chain combines TRBV6-5 with TRBJ1-5; D is ambiguous. CDR1 MNHEY and CDR2 SVGAGI come from the germline V gene. The length of the CDR3 is 14 residues. V gave up 2 bases and J gave up 5 bases, with 10 bases separating them. CDR3 DNA: TGTGCCAGCAGTTACGCGACGGATTATCAGCCCCAGCATTTT. It specifies CASSYATDYQPQHF.

This chain joins TRBV7-2 and TRBJ2-3; the D gene is possibly TRBD1 (5 bases). In germline, CDR1 is SGHTA, CDR2 FQGNSA. V was shortened by 4 bases and J by 8 bases, with 7 bases between the two germline ends. The CDR3 length is 11 residues. The CDR3 is CASSSRVTQYF. The CDR3 DNA reads TGTGCCAGCAGCTCCAGGGTTACGCAGTATTTT.

The CDR3 nucleotides read TGTGCCAGCAGCTCGACAGGGGGCAATCAGCCCCAGCATTTT. Translating it yields CASSSTGGNQPQHF. The chain is built from TRBV5-6 and TRBJ1-5; 8 bases are a match to TRBD1. Trimming cost V 3 bases and J 2 bases; bases outside gene matches: 1. Germline V gene lookup returns CDR1 SGHDT and CDR2 YYEEEE. This CDR3 comprises 14 residues.

This rearrangement joins TRBV30 to TRBJ1-6; D is uncertain. V lost 0 bases and J lost 7, with 10 bases in between. Per the germline V gene, CDR1 is GTSNPN and CDR2 is SVGIG (reference sequence). The CDR3 consists of 14 residues. The DNA for the CDR3 is TGTGCCTGGAGTGTGGGCAACGGGAATTCACCCCTCCACTTT. Amino acids: CAWSVGNGNSPLHF.

The chain recombines TRBV7-6 with TRBJ1-1; D is possibly TRBD1 (6 bases). V lost 0 bases and J 4 bases, leaving 15 bases between the germline ends. The CDR3 totals 16 residues. Germline assignment: CDR1 SGHVS and CDR2 FNYEAQ. Here the CDR3 reads CASSLAAGAVSTEAFF. CDR3 DNA: TGTGCCAGCAGCTTAGCCGCAGGGGCCGTGAGCACTGAAGCTTTCTTT.

The rearrangement uses TRBV7-8 and TRBJ1-1; unclear D gene. The CDR3 is 16 residues long. Germline assignment: CDR1 SGHVS and CDR2 FQNEAQ. Trimming left V 0 bases short and J 4 bases short, with 15 bases between. The CDR3 reads CASSLAQPGSGTEAFF. DNA for the CDR3: TGTGCCAGCAGCTTAGCCCAACCAGGTTCGGGCACTGAAGCTTTCTTT.

The chain has TRBV6-6 and TRBJ1-5, with no clear D. The germline V gene encodes CDR1 MNHNY and CDR2 SVGAGI (reference sequence). This CDR3 region has 13 residues. Trimming removed 8 bases at V and 4 bases at J, with 12 bases between. DNA for the CDR3: TGTGCCAGCCAGAGAGGGAATAATCAGCCCCAGCATTTT. The encoded protein is CASQRGNNQPQHF.